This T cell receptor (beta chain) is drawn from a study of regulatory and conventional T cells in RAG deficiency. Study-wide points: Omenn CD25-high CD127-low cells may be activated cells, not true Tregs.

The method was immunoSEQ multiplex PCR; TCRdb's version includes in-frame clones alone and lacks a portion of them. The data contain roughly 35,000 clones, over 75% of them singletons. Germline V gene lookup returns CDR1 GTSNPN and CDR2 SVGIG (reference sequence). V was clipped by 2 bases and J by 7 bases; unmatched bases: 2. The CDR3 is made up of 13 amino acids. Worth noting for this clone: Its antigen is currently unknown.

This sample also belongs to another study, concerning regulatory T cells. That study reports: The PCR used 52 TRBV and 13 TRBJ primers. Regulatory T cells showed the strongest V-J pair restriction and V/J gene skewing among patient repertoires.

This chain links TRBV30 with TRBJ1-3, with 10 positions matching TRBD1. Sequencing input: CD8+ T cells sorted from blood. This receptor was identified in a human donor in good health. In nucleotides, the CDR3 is TGTGCCTGGAGTAGGGACAGGGGTAACACCATATATTTT. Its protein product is CAWSRDRGNTIYF.